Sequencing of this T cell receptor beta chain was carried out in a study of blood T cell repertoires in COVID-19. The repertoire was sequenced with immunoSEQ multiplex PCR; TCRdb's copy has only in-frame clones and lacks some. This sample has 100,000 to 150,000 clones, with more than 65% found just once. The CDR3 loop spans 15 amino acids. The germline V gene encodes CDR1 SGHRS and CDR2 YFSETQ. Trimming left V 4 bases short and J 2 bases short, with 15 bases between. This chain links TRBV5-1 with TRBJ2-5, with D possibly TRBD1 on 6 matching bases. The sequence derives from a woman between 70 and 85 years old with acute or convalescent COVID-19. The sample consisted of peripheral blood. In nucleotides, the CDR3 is TGCGCCAGCAGCATACCGGACAGACTGCAAGAGACCCAGTACTTC. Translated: CASSIPDRLQETQYF.